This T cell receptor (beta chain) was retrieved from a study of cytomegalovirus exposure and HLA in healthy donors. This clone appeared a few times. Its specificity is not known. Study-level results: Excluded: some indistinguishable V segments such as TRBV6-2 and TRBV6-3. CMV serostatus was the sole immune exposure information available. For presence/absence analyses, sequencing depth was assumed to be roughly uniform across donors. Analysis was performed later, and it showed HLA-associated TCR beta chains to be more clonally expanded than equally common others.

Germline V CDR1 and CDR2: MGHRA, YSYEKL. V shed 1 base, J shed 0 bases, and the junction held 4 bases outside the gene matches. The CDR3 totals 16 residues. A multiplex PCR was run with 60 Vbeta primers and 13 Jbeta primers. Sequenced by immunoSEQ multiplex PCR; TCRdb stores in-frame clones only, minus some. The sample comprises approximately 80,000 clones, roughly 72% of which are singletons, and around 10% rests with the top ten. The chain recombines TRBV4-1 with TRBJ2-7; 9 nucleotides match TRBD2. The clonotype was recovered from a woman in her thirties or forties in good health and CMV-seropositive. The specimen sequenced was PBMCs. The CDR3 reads CASSQGVAGVSYEQYF. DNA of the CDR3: TGCGCCAGCAGCCAAGGGGTAGCGGGAGTCTCCTACGAGCAGTACTTC.